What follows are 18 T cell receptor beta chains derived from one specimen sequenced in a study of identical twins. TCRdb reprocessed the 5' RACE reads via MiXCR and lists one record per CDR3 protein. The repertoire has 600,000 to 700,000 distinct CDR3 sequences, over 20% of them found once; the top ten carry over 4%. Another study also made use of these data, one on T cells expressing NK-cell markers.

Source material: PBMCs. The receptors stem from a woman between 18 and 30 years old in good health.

This CDR3 is CSAPKLQGGETQYF. In DNA, the CDR3 is TGCAGTGCTCCAAAGTTGCAGGGGGGAGAGACCCAGTACTTC. The chain is built from TRBV20-1 and TRBJ2-5, with D possibly being TRBD1 (7 bases). CDR1 and CDR2 from the germline V gene are DFQATT and SNEGSKA (reference sequence). V was shortened by 5 bases and J by 4 bases, with 17 bases between the two germline ends. There are 14 residues in the CDR3.

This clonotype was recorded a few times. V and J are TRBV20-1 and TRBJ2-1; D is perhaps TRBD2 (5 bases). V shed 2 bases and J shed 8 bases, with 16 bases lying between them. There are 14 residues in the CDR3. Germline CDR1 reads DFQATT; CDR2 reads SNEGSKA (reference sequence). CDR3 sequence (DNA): TGCAGTGCTAGAAAGGGAGCAGGTGTCGATGAGCAGTTCTTC. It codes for CSARKGAGVDEQFF.

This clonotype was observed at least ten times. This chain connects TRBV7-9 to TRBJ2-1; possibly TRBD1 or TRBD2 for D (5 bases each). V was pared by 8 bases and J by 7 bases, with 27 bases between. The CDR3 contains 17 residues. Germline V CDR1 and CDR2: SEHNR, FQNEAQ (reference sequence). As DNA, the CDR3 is TGTGCCAGCGCTTCCGGCCCAGCTGGGGGTTCCCATAATGAGCAGTTCTTC. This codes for CASASGPAGGSHNEQFF.

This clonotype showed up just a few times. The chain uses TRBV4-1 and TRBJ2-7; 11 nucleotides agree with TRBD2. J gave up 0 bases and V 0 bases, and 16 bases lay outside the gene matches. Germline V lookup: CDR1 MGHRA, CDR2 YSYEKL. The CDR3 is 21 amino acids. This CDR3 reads CASSQELAGGPHSFSSYEQYF. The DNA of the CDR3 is TGCGCCAGCAGCCAAGAGCTAGCGGGAGGCCCACATTCCTTTAGCTCCTACGAGCAGTACTTC.

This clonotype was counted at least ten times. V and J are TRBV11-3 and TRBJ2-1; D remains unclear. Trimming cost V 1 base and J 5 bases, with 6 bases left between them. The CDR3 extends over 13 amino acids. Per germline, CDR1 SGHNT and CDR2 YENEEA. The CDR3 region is CASSLVSHNEQFF. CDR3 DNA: TGTGCCAGCAGCTTAGTTTCCCACAATGAGCAGTTCTTC.

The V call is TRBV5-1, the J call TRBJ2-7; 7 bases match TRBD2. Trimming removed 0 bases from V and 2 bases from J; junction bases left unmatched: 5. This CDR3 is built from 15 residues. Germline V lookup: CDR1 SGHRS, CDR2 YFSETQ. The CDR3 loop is CASSLETGGPYEQYF. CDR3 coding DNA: TGCGCCAGCAGCTTGGAAACGGGAGGTCCCTACGAGCAGTACTTC.

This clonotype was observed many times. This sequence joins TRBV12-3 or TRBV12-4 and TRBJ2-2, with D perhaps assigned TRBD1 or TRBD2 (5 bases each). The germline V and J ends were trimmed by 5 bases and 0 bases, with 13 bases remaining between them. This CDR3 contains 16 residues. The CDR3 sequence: CASSPLGDPNTGELFF. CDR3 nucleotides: TGTGCCAGCAGTCCCCTGGGGGACCCGAACACCGGGGAGCTGTTTTTT.

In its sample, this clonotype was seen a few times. The CDR3 reads CASSPSGGPQYF. The CDR3 DNA is TGTGCCAGCAGCCCCTCGGGAGGACCCCAGTACTTC. The genes are TRBV12-3 or TRBV12-4 and TRBJ2-5, with 7 nucleotides matching TRBD2. V lost 6 bases and J lost 9; bases outside the gene matches: 7. This CDR3 is built from 12 residues.

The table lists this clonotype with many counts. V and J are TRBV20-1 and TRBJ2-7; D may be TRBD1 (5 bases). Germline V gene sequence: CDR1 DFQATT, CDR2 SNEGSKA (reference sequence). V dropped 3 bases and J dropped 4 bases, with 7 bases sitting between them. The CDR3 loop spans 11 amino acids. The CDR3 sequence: CSARQGYEQYF. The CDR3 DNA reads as TGCAGTGCTAGGCAGGGTTACGAGCAGTACTTC.

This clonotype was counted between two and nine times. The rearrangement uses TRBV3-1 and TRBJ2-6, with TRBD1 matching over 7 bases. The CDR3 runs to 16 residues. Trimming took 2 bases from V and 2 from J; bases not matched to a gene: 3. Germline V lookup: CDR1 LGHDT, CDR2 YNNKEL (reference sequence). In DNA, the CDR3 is TGTGCCAGCAGCCAAAAGAGGGGGCCTGGGGCCAACGTCCTGACTTTC. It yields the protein CASSQKRGPGANVLTF.

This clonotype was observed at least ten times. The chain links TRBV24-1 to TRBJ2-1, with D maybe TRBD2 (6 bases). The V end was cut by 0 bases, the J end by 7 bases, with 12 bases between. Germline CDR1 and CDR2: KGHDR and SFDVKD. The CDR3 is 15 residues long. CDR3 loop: CATSDLRETGNEQFF. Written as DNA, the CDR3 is TGTGCCACCAGTGATTTGCGGGAGACGGGGAATGAGCAGTTCTTC.

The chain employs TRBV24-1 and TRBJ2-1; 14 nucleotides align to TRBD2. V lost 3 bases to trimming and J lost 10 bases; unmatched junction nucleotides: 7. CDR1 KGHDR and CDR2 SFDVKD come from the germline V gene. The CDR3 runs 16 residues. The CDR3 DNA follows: TGTGCCACCAGTGATCGGGGGACTAGCGGGAGTTGGGAGCAGTTCTTC. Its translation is CATSDRGTSGSWEQFF.

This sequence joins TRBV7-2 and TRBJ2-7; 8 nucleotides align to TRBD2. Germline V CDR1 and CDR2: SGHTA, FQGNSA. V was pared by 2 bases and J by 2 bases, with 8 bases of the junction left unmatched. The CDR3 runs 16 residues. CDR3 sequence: CASSLKWAGGTYEQYF. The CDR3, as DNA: TGTGCCAGCAGCTTAAAGTGGGCGGGAGGAACCTACGAGCAGTACTTC. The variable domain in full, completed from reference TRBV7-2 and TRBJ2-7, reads GAGVSQSPSNKVTEKGKDVELRCDPISGHTALYWYRQSLGQGLEFLIYFQGNSAPDKSGLPSDRFSAERTGGSVSTLTIQRTQQEDSAVYLCASSLKWAGGTYEQYFGPGTRLTVT.

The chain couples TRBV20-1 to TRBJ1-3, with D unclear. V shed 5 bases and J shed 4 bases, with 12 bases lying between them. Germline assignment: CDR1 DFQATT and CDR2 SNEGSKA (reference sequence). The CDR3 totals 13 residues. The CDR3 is CSAERVSGNTIYF. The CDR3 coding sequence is TGCAGTGCTGAAAGGGTCTCCGGAAACACCATATATTTT.

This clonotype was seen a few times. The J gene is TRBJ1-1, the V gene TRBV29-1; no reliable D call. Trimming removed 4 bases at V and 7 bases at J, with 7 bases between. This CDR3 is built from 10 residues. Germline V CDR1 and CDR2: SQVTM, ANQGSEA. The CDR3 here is CSVGGNEAFF. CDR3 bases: TGCAGCGTTGGGGGAAATGAAGCTTTCTTT.

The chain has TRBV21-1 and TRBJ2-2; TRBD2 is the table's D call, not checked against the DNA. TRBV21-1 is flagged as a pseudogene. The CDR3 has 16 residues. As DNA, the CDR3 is TGTGCCAGCAGCAAAGTTCAAGGGGGAGGTACCGGGGAGCTGTTTTTT. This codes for CASSKVQGGGTGELFF.

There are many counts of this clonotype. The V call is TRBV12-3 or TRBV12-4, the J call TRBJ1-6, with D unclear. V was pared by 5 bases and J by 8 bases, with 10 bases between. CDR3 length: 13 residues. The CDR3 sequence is CASSPRLDSPLHF. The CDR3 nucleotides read TGTGCCAGCAGTCCGCGACTGGATTCACCCCTCCACTTT.

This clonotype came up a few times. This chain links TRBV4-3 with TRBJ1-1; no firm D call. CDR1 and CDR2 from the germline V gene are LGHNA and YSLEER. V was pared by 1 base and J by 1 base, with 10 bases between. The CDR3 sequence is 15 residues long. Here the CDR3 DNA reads TGCGCCAGCAGCCAAGTTAATCCACCGAACACTGAAGCTTTCTTT. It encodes CASSQVNPPNTEAFF.